The source of this T cell receptor beta chain is a study of T cells in Graves' hyperthyroidism and ophthalmopathy. Turning to the study itself: Peripheral blood was drawn at first diagnosis, prior to all treatment.

Uncontrolled infection, other autoimmune disease, pregnancy and lactation each barred patients from inclusion. Clinical symptoms, serum thyroxine, TRAb, thyroid ultrasound and orbital computed tomography established diagnosis. This sample holds PBMCs from 8.5 to 10 ml fresh peripheral blood. Regions amplified from RNA transcripts were the TCR beta CDR3 regions. Researchers ran a first-round RT-PCR on the TCR CDR3 using the HTBI primer set. TCRdb independently ran MiXCR on the multiplex PCR reads; one entry per CDR3 protein. The sample holds fewer than 450,000 distinct CDR3 sequences, approximately 14% seen once. V was clipped by 3 bases and J by 12 bases; unmatched bases: 4. CDR1 and CDR2 from the germline V gene are MNHNS and SASEGT. The CDR3 is 13 residues long.

This receptor was obtained from a woman between 55 and 75 years old with Graves' ophthalmopathy. Input material: blood. V and J are TRBV6-1 and TRBJ2-1; 11 bases are a match to TRBD2. CDR3 sequence reads: CASSDLLAGGQFF. The DNA of the CDR3 is TGTGCCAGCAGTGATCTCCTAGCGGGAGGGCAGTTCTTC.